This T cell receptor beta chain was identified during a study of PD-1 blockade in mismatch repair-deficient tumors. Across the study: Patients had over 10 mismatch repair-deficient cancer types, all previously treated and progressing. Study results and caveats: Rapid post-treatment expansion, then contraction, generally preceding radiologic response, marked tumor-resident clones.

TCR sequencing covered three patients who responded to pembrolizumab. This clone has a handful of counts. The antigen is undetermined. Assay: immunoSEQ multiplex PCR; the TCRdb copy retains only in-frame clones and omits some. The sample shows some 21,000 clones, roughly 87% of them seen only once. The CDR3 runs to 15 residues. Germline V gene data show CDR1 as SGHKS and CDR2 as YYEKEE (reference sequence). The germline V and J ends were trimmed by 0 bases and 0 bases, with 10 bases remaining between them. The chain employs TRBV5-5 and TRBJ2-7, with D tentatively TRBD2 (6 bases). This receptor was taken from an adult with mismatch repair-deficient cancer. The sequencing here drew on PBMCs, taken 52 weeks after starting pembrolizumab. The CDR3 sequence is CASSLGGTSSYEQYF. CDR3 nucleotides: TGTGCCAGCAGCTTGGGCGGGACGAGCTCCTACGAGCAGTACTTC.